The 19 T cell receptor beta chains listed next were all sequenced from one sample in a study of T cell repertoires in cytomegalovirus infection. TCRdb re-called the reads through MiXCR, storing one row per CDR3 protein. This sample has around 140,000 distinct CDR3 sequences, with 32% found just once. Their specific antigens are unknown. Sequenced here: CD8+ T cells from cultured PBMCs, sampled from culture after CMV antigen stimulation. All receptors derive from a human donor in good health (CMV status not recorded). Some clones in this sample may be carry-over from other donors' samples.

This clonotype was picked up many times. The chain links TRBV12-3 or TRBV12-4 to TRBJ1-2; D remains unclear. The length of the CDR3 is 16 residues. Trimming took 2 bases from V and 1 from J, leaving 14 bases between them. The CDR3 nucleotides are TGTGCCAGCAGTTTATCCCCGGCGAGCAGTAACTATGGCTACACCTTC. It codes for CASSLSPASSNYGYTF.

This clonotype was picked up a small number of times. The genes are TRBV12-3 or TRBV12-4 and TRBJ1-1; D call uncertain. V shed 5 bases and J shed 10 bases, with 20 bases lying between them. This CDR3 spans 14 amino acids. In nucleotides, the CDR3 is TGTGCCAGCAGTCTCGGAGAAGTCCCAAAGCTAGCTTTCTTT. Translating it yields CASSLGEVPKLAFF.

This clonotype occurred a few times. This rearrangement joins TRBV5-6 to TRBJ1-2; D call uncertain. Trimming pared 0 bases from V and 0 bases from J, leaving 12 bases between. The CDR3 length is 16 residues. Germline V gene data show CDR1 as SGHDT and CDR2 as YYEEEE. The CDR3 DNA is TGTGCCAGCAGCTTGGATATGCAGGTACCTAACTATGGCTACACCTTC. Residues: CASSLDMQVPNYGYTF.

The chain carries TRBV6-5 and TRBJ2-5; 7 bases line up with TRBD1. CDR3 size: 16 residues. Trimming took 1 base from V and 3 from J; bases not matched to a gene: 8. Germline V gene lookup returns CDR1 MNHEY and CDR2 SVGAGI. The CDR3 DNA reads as TGTGCCAGCAGTTACTATAAGCCCGGGACAGAAGAGACCCAGTACTTC. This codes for CASSYYKPGTEETQYF.

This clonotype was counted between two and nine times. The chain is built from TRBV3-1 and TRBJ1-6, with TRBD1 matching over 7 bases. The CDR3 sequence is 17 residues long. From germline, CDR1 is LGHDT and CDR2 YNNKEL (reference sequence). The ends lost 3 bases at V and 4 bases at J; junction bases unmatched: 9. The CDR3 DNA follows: TGTGCCAGCAGCCATTTGCCCGGGACAGAATATAATTCACCCCTCCACTTT. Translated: CASSHLPGTEYNSPLHF. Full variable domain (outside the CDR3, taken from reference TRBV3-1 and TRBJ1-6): DTAVSQTPKYLVTQMGNDKSIKCEQNLGHDTMYWYKQDSKKFLKIMFSYNNKELIINETVPNRFSPKSPDKAHLNLHINSLELGDSAVYFCASSHLPGTEYNSPLHFGNGTRLTVT.

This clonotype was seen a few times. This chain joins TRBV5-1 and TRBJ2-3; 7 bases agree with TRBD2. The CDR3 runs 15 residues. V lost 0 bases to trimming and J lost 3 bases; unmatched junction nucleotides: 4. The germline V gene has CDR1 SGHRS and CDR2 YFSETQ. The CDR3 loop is CASSLASGVTDTQYF. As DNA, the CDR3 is TGCGCCAGCAGCTTGGCCAGCGGGGTGACAGATACGCAGTATTTT.

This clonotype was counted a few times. In DNA form, the CDR3 reads TGTGCCAGCAGGGAAACAGGATCCTACGAGCAGTACTTC. It encodes CASRETGSYEQYF. The V and J genes are TRBV11-1 and TRBJ2-7; D is perhaps TRBD1 (5 bases). CDR1 SGHAT and CDR2 FQDESV come from the germline V gene (reference sequence). Trimming took off 6 bases at V and 1 base at J, with 10 bases between the two ends. The CDR3 consists of 13 residues.

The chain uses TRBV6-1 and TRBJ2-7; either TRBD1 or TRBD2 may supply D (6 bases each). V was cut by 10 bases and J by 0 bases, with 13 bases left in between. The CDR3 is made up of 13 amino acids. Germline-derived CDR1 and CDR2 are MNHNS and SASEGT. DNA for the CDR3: TGTGCCACCGAACAGGGACTCTCCTACGAGCAGTACTTC. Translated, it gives CATEQGLSYEQYF.

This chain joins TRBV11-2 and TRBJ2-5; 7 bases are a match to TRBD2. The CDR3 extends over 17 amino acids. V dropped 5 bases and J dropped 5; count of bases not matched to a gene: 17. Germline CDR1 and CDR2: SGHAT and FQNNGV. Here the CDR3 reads CASSGPPWGGEWETQYF. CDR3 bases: TGTGCCAGCAGCGGCCCACCGTGGGGGGGGGAGTGGGAGACCCAGTACTTC. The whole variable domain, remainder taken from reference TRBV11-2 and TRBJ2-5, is EAGVAQSPRYKIIEKRQSVAFWCNPISGHATLYWYQQILGQGPKLLIQFQNNGVVDDSQLPKDRFSAERLKGVDSTLKIQPAKLEDSAVYLCASSGPPWGGEWETQYFGPGTRLLVL.

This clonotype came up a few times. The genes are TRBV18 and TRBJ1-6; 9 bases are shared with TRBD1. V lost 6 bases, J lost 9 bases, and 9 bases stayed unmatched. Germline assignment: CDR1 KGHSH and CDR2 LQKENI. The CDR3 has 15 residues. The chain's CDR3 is CASSQDRGRFSPLHF. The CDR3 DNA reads TGTGCCAGCTCGCAGGACAGGGGAAGGTTTTCACCCCTCCACTTT.

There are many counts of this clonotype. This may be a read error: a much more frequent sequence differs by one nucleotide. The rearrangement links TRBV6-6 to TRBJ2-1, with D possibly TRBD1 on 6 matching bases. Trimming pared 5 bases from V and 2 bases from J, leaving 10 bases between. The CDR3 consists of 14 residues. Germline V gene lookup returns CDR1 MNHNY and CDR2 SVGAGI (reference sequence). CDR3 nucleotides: TGTGCCAGCAGTCTTGGACAGACCTACAATGAGCAGTTCTTC. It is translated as CASSLGQTYNEQFF.

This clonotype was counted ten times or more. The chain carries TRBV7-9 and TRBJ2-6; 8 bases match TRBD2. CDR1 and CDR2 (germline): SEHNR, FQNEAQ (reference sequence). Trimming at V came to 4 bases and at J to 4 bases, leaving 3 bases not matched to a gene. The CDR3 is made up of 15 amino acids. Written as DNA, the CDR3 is TGTGCCAGCAGCTCGGGGGGGACCGGGGCCAACGTCCTGACTTTC. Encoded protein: CASSSGGTGANVLTF. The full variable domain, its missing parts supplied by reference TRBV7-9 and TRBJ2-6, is DTGVSQNPRHKITKRGQNVTFRCDPISEHNRLYWYRQTLGQGPEFLTYFQNEAQLEKSRLLSDRFSAERPKGSFSTLEIQRTEQGDSAMYLCASSSGGTGANVLTFGAGSRLTVL.

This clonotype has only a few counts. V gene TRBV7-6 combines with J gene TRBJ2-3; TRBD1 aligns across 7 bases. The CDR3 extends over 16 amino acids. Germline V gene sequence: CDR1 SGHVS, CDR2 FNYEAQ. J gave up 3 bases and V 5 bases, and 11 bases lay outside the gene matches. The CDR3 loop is CASSLPPGTATDTQYF. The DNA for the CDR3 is TGTGCCAGCAGCCTACCACCTGGGACAGCTACAGATACGCAGTATTTT.

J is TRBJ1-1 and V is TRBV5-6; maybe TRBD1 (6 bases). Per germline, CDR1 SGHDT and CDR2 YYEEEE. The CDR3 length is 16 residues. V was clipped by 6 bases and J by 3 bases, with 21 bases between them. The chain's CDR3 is CASTGTPPALDTEAFF. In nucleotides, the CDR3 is TGTGCCAGCACAGGGACACCACCAGCCTTGGACACTGAAGCTTTCTTT.

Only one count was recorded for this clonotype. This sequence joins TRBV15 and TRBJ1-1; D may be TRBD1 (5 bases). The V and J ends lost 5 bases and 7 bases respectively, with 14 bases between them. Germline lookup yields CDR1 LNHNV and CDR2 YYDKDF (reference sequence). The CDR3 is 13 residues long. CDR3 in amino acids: CATSPGGRDEAFF. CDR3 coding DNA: TGTGCCACCAGCCCCGGGGGGAGGGATGAAGCTTTCTTT.

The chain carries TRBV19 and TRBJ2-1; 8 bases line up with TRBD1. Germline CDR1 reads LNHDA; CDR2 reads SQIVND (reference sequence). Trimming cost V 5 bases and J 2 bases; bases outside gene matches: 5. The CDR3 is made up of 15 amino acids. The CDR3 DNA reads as TGTGCCAGTAGTGCACAGGGGGACCCCTACAATGAGCAGTTCTTC. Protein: CASSAQGDPYNEQFF. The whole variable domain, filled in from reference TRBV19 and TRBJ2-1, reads DGGITQSPKYLFRKEGQNVTLSCEQNLNHDAMYWYRQDPGQGLRLIYYSQIVNDFQKGDIAEGYSVSREKKESFPLTVTSAQKNPTAFYLCASSAQGDPYNEQFFGPGTRLTVL.

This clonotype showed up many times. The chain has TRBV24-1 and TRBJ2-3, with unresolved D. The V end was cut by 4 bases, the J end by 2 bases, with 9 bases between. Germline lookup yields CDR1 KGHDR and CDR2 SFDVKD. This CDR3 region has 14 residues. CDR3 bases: TGTGCCACCAGTGAGAAGTACAACACAGATACGCAGTATTTT. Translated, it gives CATSEKYNTDTQYF.

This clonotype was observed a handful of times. The CDR3 DNA follows: TGTGCCAGCAGCCAAGAAACAGGGATTAAGAACACTGAAGCTTTCTTT. Translating it yields CASSQETGIKNTEAFF. The V gene is TRBV4-2, the J gene TRBJ1-1, with D tentatively TRBD1 (6 bases). Germline V gives CDR1 LGHNA, CDR2 YNFKEQ. The CDR3 consists of 16 residues. The V gene lost 0 bases and the J gene lost 1 base, with 12 bases spanning the gap.

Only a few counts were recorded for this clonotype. CDR3 DNA: TGTGCCAGCAGTTTAGTTCAGGGAGATGGGAACACTGAAGCTTTCTTT. Its translation: CASSLVQGDGNTEAFF. This chain links TRBV12-3 or TRBV12-4 with TRBJ1-1, with D possibly matching TRBD1 (5 bases). CDR3 length: 16 residues. V shed 1 base and J shed 1 base, with 13 bases lying between them.